These T cell receptor beta chains were read from a single sample in a study. TCRdb analysed the 5' RACE reads with MiXCR anew, one entry per CDR3 protein. The table shows just under 65,000 distinct CDR3 sequences, with roughly 23% occurring only once. Sequenced sample: memory CD4+ T cells sorted from a lymph node. The receptors originated from a female donor with breast cancer. The CDR3 runs from the conserved cysteine through the conserved F or W. The D gene is left open where the match is weak. For some rows the clone size is stated as once, few or many, or as a class when expanded; others skip it.

d_gene | j_gene | abundance | v_gene | CDR3nt | CDR3aa
- | TRBJ1-1 | few | TRBV4-2 | TGTGCCAGCAGCCAAGATAACACCTTGAACACTGAAGCTTTCTTT | CASSQDNTLNTEAFF
TRBD2 | TRBJ2-1 | few | TRBV20-1 | TGCAGTGCTAGAGATCTCGGACTAGCGGTACTTTCTCTAGGCGATGAGCAGTTCTTC | CSARDLGLAVLSLGDEQFF
TRBD2 | TRBJ2-5 | few | TRBV7-6 | TGTGCCAGCAGCTTCGGGACTAGCGGGATCATTAAGGAAGAGACCCAGTACTTC | CASSFGTSGIIKEETQYF
- | TRBJ2-7 | - | TRBV27 | TGTGCCAGTAAAGGTTCTGAGGGGCGTGGGACCTACGAGCAGTACTTC | CASKGSEGRGTYEQYF
- | TRBJ2-7 | few | TRBV25-1 | TGTGCCAGCAGTGGTGACCTGGGGGAGCAGTACTTC | CASSGDLGEQYF
- | TRBJ1-1 | - | TRBV11-3 | TGTGCCAGCAGCTTAGGTCCGGGGAGAGCTTTCTTT | CASSLGPGRAFF
- | TRBJ1-5 | few | TRBV4-1 | TGCGCCAGCAGCCTAGGGGGGGGCAATCAGCCCCAGCATTTT | CASSLGGGNQPQHF
- | TRBJ1-2 | many | TRBV29-1 | TGCAGCGTTGAAGATCGACGGTTGTATGGCTACACCTTC | CSVEDRRLYGYTF
- | TRBJ2-1 | - | TRBV10-3 | TGTGCCATCAGGAAAACAGCGGCGAGCTCCTACAATGAGCGGTTCTTC | CAIRKTAASSYNERFF
- | TRBJ2-5 | medium-sized | TRBV20-1 | TGCAGTGCTCACAATAGTGGGGGCGAGACCCAGTACTTC | CSAHNSGGETQYF
TRBD1 | TRBJ2-3 | - | TRBV29-1 | TGCAGCGTGCCGGGACAGTTCAGTAGTTTAGGGGATACGCAGTATTTT | CSVPGQFSSLGDTQYF
- | TRBJ2-7 | many | TRBV4-2 | TGTGCCAGCAGCCGCTTCCGGGACATTTCCTACGAGCAGTACTTC | CASSRFRDISYEQYF
TRBD1 | TRBJ1-3 | few | TRBV9 | TGTGCCAGCAGCCCACCACCAGGGGGGAGAAACACCATATATTTT | CASSPPPGGRNTIYF
- | TRBJ1-2 | - | TRBV20-1 | TGCAGTGCCGAGACGATTCAGGACACAAATACTAACTATGGCTACACCTTC | CSAETIQDTNTNYGYTF
- | TRBJ1-5 | few | TRBV5-1 | TGCGCCAGCAGCTTCGACGGAACCAATCAGCCCCAGCATTTT | CASSFDGTNQPQHF
TRBD2 | TRBJ2-7 | few | TRBV9 | TGTGCCAGCAGCGCCAGCGGGAGCCCTTCAGAGCAGTACTTC | CASSASGSPSEQYF
- | TRBJ1-1 | few | TRBV6-5 | TGTGCCAGCAGAGGCTACGGGGAATGGGGATCGTCTGAAGCTTTCTTT | CASRGYGEWGSSEAFF
TRBD2 | TRBJ2-2 | few | TRBV5-1 | TGCGCCAGCAGCGTCACTAGCGGGAAAAACACCGGGGAGCTGTTTTTT | CASSVTSGKNTGELFF
- | TRBJ2-1 | many | TRBV24-1 | TGTGCCACCAGTGACCCAAGCCTGACTAGGCCCAATGAGCAGTTCTTC | CATSDPSLTRPNEQFF
- | TRBJ1-5 | many | TRBV6-2/TRBV6-3 | TGTGCCAGCAGTCAGTTACCCCCAGCATCCAATCAGCCCCAGCATTTT | CASSQLPPASNQPQHF
TRBD2 | TRBJ2-1 | - | TRBV4-2 | TGTGCCAGCAGCCAAGGTGTAGCGGGAGGCAATGAGCAGTTCTTC | CASSQGVAGGNEQFF
- | TRBJ2-4 | - | TRBV28 | TGTGCCAGCAGTTTTGGTATCTCGGCAGGTGGGGTGATGGCCAAAAACATTCAGTACTTC | CASSFGISAGGVMAKNIQYF
- | TRBJ2-7 | medium-sized | TRBV5-1 | TGCGCCAGCAGCTTGGGTGGAGCAGGGAACTCCCACGAGCAGTACTTC | CASSLGGAGNSHEQYF
- | TRBJ2-7 | - | TRBV7-9 | TGTGCCAGCAGTCAAAGACCCCCCAGCCACGAGCAGTACTTC | CASSQRPPSHEQYF
- | TRBJ2-3 | many | TRBV4-2 | TGTGCCAGCAGCCCTCTAGCGGGACAGGAAGATACGCAGTATTTT | CASSPLAGQEDTQYF
TRBD2 | TRBJ2-3 | - | TRBV7-3 | TGTGCCAGCAGACGGGAGGTTGGAGATACGCAGTATTTT | CASRREVGDTQYF
- | TRBJ2-7 | many | TRBV7-9 | TGTGCCAGCAGCTTAGAGGACGTTTCGGGGCAGTACTTC | CASSLEDVSGQYF
- | TRBJ2-7 | - | TRBV3-1 | TGTGCCAGCAGCCCACCTTTGTCGAGACCAGATTGGGACGAGCAGTACTTC | CASSPPLSRPDWDEQYF
- | TRBJ2-3 | few | TRBV2 | TGTGCCAGCAGTGAGGGCTACGACACAGATACGCAGTATTTT | CASSEGYDTDTQYF
- | TRBJ1-5 | few | TRBV6-1 | TGTGCCAGCTCCCCCCCGGACAGACGGGGTCAGCCCCAGCATTTT | CASSPPDRRGQPQHF
- | TRBJ1-2 | many | TRBV7-2 | TGTGCCAGCAGATTCGTGACGAGGCCGTATGGCTACACCTTC | CASRFVTRPYGYTF
- | TRBJ1-1 | few | TRBV20-1 | TGCAGTGCTAGAGGGCTTAGGACTGGAAACACTGAAGCTTTCTTT | CSARGLRTGNTEAFF
- | TRBJ2-7 | - | TRBV5-1 | TGCGCCAGCAGCTTGGACAGGGAGCAGTACTTC | CASSLDREQYF
- | TRBJ2-3 | - | TRBV20-1 | TGCAGTGCTAGAAATATCCAATCAGGGACAGATACGCAGTATTTT | CSARNIQSGTDTQYF
- | TRBJ2-1 | - | TRBV7-9 | TGTGCCAGCAGCTGGGCTAGCATATACAATGAGCTGTTCTTC | CASSWASIYNELFF
- | TRBJ2-7 | - | TRBV7-9 | TGTGCCAGAAGCGATGCCAGTAGTGGATACGAGCAGTACTTC | CARSDASSGYEQYF
- | TRBJ2-5 | - | TRBV20-1 | TGCAGTGCTGGGGGCCCCGGGAGCGGGGTAGGGGAGACCCGGTACTTC | CSAGGPGSGVGETRYF
- | TRBJ1-1 | few | TRBV20-1 | TGCAGTGCTAGTCGAGGTACTGAAGCTTTCTTT | CSASRGTEAFF
TRBD1 | TRBJ1-2 | few | TRBV27 | TGTGCCAGCAGTTTGGACAGGGACTATGGCTACACCTTC | CASSLDRDYGYTF
TRBD2 | TRBJ2-5 | few | TRBV24-1 | TGTGCCACCACTGAATCGATCACTAGCGGGAGGTGGGAGACCCAGTACTTC | CATTESITSGRWETQYF
TRBD1 | TRBJ2-3 | - | TRBV5-1 | TGCGCCAGCAGCTTGGCTGGACAGGAGACGGATACGCAGTATTTT | CASSLAGQETDTQYF
TRBD1 | TRBJ1-6 | many | TRBV6-2/TRBV6-3 | TGTGCCAGCAAAAACCTCGCGGGCCAGGGGGACGCCTATAATTCACCCCTCCACTTT | CASKNLAGQGDAYNSPLHF
- | TRBJ1-2 | - | TRBV25-1 | TGTGCCAGCAGTGCGGGGAGCGGCTATGGCTACACCTTC | CASSAGSGYGYTF
TRBD2 | TRBJ2-1 | few | TRBV12-3/TRBV12-4 | TGTGCCAGCAGTTTAGGGGTAGCGGGAGTAAATGAGCAGTTCTTC | CASSLGVAGVNEQFF
- | TRBJ2-7 | - | TRBV5-6 | TGTGCCAGCAGCGGGGGAACTCACCTTTACGAGCAGTACTTC | CASSGGTHLYEQYF
- | TRBJ1-1 | - | TRBV7-3 | TGTGCCGGCAGCCCCAGACGCATAGCTGAAGCTTGCTTT | CAGSPRRIAEACF
- | TRBJ2-3 | - | TRBV29-1 | TGCAGCGCGGGGGAGGAGACAGATACGCAGTATTTT | CSAGEETDTQYF
- | TRBJ2-1 | few | TRBV12-3/TRBV12-4 | TGTGCCAGCAGTTTAAACAGTCGCTCCTACAATGAGCAGTTCTTC | CASSLNSRSYNEQFF
TRBD2 | TRBJ2-5 | many | TRBV6-2/TRBV6-3 | TGTGCCAGCAGCGAAGGACTAGCGGGAGGAGAGACCCAGTACTTC | CASSEGLAGGETQYF
- | TRBJ1-4 | - | TRBV6-6 | TGTGCCAGCAGTCCCACGGGGAGCGGGGGTGAAAAACTGTTTTTT | CASSPTGSGGEKLFF
- | TRBJ2-7 | - | TRBV7-8 | TGTGCCAGCAGCCTAAGGGGGAGGAGCTCCTACGAGCAGTACTTC | CASSLRGRSSYEQYF
- | TRBJ2-2 | many | TRBV7-9 | TGTGCCAGCAGCTTAGCCCGAGGAGGGTTGCCCGGGGAGCTGTTTTTT | CASSLARGGLPGELFF